This entry lists 3 T cell receptor beta chains sequenced from one sample in a study of blood T cell repertoires in COVID-19. The protocol was immunoSEQ multiplex PCR, while the TCRdb copy is restricted to in-frame clones and leaves out a portion. In the table there are under 300,000 clones, 84% of which are singletons. The sample consisted of peripheral blood. Receptor source: a woman aged 40 to 49 who had recovered from COVID-19.

The rearrangement links TRBV29-1 to TRBJ2-5; 7 bases align to TRBD2. The germline V gene encodes CDR1 SQVTM and CDR2 ANQGSEA. V was clipped by 0 bases and J by 7 bases; unmatched bases: 2. There are 12 residues in the CDR3. The CDR3: CSVEDGRATQYF. As DNA, the CDR3 is TGCAGCGTTGAAGATGGGAGGGCGACCCAGTACTTC. The complete variable domain, with remaining parts taken from reference TRBV29-1 and TRBJ2-5, reads SAVISQKPSRDICQRGTSLTIQCQVDSQVTMMFWYRQQPGQSLTLIATANQGSEATYESGFVIDKFPISRPNLTFSTLTVSNMSPEDSSIYLCSVEDGRATQYFGPGTRLLVL.

J is TRBJ1-1 and V is TRBV28, with 7 bases lining up with TRBD1. CDR3 length equals 13 residues. After removal of 8 bases from V and 4 bases from J, the junction contained 7 bases not matched to a gene. Germline CDR1 reads MDHEN; CDR2 reads SYDVKM. The CDR3 DNA follows: TGTGCCAGCGGAACAGGGGAAGGCACTGAAGCTTTCTTT. It is translated as CASGTGEGTEAFF.

Here the CDR3 reads CASKTPITDTQYF. CDR3 sequence (DNA): TGTGCCAGCAAGACACCCATCACAGATACGCAGTATTTT. The rearrangement links TRBV2 to TRBJ2-3, with D unclear. This CDR3 region has 13 residues. From germline, CDR1 is SNHLY and CDR2 FYNNEI. V was clipped by 7 bases and J by 2 bases, with 10 bases between them.